Described below is a single TCR beta chain sequence and its context. Its antigen is still unknown. This entry comes from a study of T cells in localized non-small cell lung cancer. Study results and caveats: Analysis by sequencing included only one tumor region, so heterogeneity remains possible.

The method was immunoSEQ multiplex PCR; TCRdb's version includes in-frame clones alone and lacks a portion of them. Here the sample spans 3,100 or so clones, approximately 20% being singletons. The germline gives CDR1 PRHDT, CDR2 FYEKMQ (reference sequence). V shed 1 base and J 2 bases; nucleotides not matched to a gene: 3. The CDR3 consists of 15 residues. The sequencing here drew on lung tumor tissue, taken before any cancer treatment. The source is a man between 18 and 55 years old with stage II lung adenocarcinoma. This sequence joins TRBV13 and TRBJ2-7; the match to TRBD2 covers 9 bases. The CDR3 region has the DNA TGTGCCAGCAGCTTAGAAGCGGGGGGCACCTACGAGCAGTACTTC. Protein: CASSLEAGGTYEQYF.